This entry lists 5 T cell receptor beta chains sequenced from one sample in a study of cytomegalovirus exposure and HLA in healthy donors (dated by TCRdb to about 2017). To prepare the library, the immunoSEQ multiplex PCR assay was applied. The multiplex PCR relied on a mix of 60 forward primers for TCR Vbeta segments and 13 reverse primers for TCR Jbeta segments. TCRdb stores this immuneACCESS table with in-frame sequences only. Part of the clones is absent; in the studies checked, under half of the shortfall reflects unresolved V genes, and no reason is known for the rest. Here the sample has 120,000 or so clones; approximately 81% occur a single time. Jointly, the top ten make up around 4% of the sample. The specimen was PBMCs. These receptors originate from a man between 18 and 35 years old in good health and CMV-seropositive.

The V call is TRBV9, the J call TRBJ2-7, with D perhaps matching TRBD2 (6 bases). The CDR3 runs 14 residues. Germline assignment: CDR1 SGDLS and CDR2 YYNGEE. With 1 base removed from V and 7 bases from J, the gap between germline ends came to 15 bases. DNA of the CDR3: TGTGCCAGCAGCGTATGGGGGGAGGCTCGTGAGCAGTACTTC. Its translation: CASSVWGEAREQYF.

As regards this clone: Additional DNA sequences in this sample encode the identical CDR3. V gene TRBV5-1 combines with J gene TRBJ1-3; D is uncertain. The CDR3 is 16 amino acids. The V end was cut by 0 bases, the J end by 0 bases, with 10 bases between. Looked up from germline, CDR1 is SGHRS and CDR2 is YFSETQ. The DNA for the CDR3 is TGCGCCAGCAGCTTGGACAGTTCCAACTCTGGAAACACCATATATTTT. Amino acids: CASSLDSSNSGNTIYF.

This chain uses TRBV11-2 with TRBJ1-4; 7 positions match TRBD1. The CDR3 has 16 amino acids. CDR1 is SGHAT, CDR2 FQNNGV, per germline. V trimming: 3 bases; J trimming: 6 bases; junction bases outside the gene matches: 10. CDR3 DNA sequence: TGTGCCAGCAGCTTCGCCACAGGGGTTCGGGATGAAAAACTGTTTTTT. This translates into CASSFATGVRDEKLFF.

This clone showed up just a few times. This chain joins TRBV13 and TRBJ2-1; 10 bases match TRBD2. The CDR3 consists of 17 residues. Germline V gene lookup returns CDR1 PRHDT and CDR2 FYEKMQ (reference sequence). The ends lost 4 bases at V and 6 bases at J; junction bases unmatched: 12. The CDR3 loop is CASSSPRGLAVPNEQFF. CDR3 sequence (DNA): TGTGCCAGCAGCTCACCCAGAGGACTAGCGGTACCCAATGAGCAGTTCTTC.

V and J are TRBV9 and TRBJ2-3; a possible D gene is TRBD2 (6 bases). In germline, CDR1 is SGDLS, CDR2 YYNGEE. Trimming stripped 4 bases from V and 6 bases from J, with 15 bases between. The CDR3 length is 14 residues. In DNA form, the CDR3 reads TGTGCCAGCAGCCCAGGGACTTCCGCGGATACGCAGTATTTT. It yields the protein CASSPGTSADTQYF. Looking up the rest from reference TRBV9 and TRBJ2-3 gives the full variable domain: DSGVTQTPKHLITATGQRVTLRCSPRSGDLSVYWYQQSLDQGLQFLIQYYNGEERAKGNILERFSAQQFPDLHSELNLSSLELGDSALYFCASSPGTSADTQYFGPGTRLTVL.